This T cell receptor (beta chain) derives from a study of blood T cell repertoires in COVID-19. Study overall: The samples span acute and convalescent COVID-19 from the United States, Italy and Spain. T cells, B-cell-depleted T cells, or PBMCs supplied cDNA or gDNA.

In the study's own analysis: Amplification with reference gene primers provided the estimates of nucleated cell counts. Clones were read by immunoSEQ multiplex PCR, and TCRdb kept only the in-frame ones, dropping some. V and J calls and clone size are those listed in that table; D and trimming were worked out from the DNA. The sample includes 85,000 to 100,000 clones, 80% of them seen just once. This CDR3 is 15 amino acids long. The germline CDR1 and CDR2 sequences are SGHTA and FQGTGA. The V and J ends lost 5 bases and 6 bases, in that order; junction bases with no gene match: 6. The source is a man aged 50 to 60 who had recovered from COVID-19. The sample was peripheral blood. The V gene is TRBV7-3, the J gene TRBJ2-1; 11 bases agree with TRBD2. The CDR3 DNA is TGTGCCAGCAGCATACTAGCGGGGGCTCCCAATGAGCAGTTCTTC. It yields the protein CASSILAGAPNEQFF.